This T cell receptor (beta chain) was documented in a study of T cell repertoires in ileal Crohn's disease. Remarks on this clone: What it binds is unknown.

Study-level points and caveats: Clonality above 26.8% at surgery always came with endoscopic recurrence. Clonal expansions were more frequent in active smokers than non-smokers at surgery.

Five hundred nanograms of biopsy DNA per sample underwent TCRB immunosequencing. Clones were sequenced by immunoSEQ multiplex PCR, and TCRdb holds only the in-frame ones, with some missing. The sample yields thousands of clones, about 95% seen once. The V and J ends lost 8 bases and 0 bases, in that order; junction bases with no gene match: 7. Germline-derived CDR1 and CDR2 are LNHDA and SQIVND (reference sequence). The CDR3 totals 15 residues. This clonotype was sampled from an adult with Crohn's disease. The chain couples TRBV19 to TRBJ1-1; 9 bases align to TRBD1. Sequencing was carried out using ileal tissue. The DNA of the CDR3 is TGTGCCAGTTCAAGCGACAGGGGGATGAACACTGAAGCTTTCTTT. Amino acids: CASSSDRGMNTEAFF. Using reference TRBV19 and TRBJ1-1 for the parts outside the CDR3, the full variable domain is DGGITQSPKYLFRKEGQNVTLSCEQNLNHDAMYWYRQDPGQGLRLIYYSQIVNDFQKGDIAEGYSVSREKKESFPLTVTSAQKNPTAFYLCASSSDRGMNTEAFFGQGTRLTVV.